This paragraph covers one TCR beta chain sequence. The antigen is unknown. These data belong to a study of cytomegalovirus exposure and HLA in healthy donors. At the level of the study: Unique TCRs numbering about 87 million, obtained from HLA-typed donors, made up an early data release.

It was with 60 Vbeta and 13 Jbeta primers that the PCR ran. Using immunoSEQ multiplex PCR, the repertoire was profiled, and TCRdb retains in-frame clones only, with some absent. This table has some 200,000 clones, approximately 80% appearing once. General study findings and limits: The authors listed 164 TCR beta chains as cytomegalovirus-associated.

Healthy bone marrow donors made up the donor group. The CDR3 sequence is 15 residues long. The V gene end was trimmed by 5 bases and the J gene end by 5 bases; junction bases not matched to a gene: 10. Germline assignment: CDR1 MDHEN and CDR2 SYDVKM. V is TRBV28 and J is TRBJ2-3; 7 bases agree with TRBD2. Input material: PBMCs. This sequence originates from a young woman in good health and CMV-seronegative. The CDR3 loop is CASSPGTMGQDTQYF. The CDR3 DNA reads as TGTGCCAGCAGTCCCGGGACTATGGGCCAAGATACGCAGTATTTT.